The 29 T cell receptor beta chains presented below share a single source sample, sequenced in a study of cytomegalovirus exposure and HLA in healthy donors. A multiplex PCR was run with 60 Vbeta primers and 13 Jbeta primers. Produced via immunoSEQ multiplex PCR; TCRdb's table is partial and in-frame only. Of over 100,000 clones listed, about 79% were seen once; the top ten hold roughly 6%. The sample taken for sequencing was PBMCs. The receptors shown here come from a man in his fifties or sixties in good health and CMV-seropositive.

The rearrangement links TRBV6-5 to TRBJ2-7, with 8 nucleotides matching TRBD1. The CDR3 runs to 15 residues. The germline V gene encodes CDR1 MNHEY and CDR2 SVGAGI. The J segment lost 3 bases and the V segment lost 2 bases, leaving 6 bases of the junction unmatched. The CDR3 sequence is CASSYAGTGNYEQYF. Written as DNA, the CDR3 is TGTGCCAGCAGTTACGCGGGGACAGGAAACTACGAGCAGTACTTC.

The V gene is TRBV28, the J gene TRBJ2-5; 7 nucleotides line up with TRBD2. This CDR3 region has 13 residues. V lost 3 bases to trimming and J lost 2 bases; unmatched junction nucleotides: 0. The germline gives CDR1 MDHEN, CDR2 SYDVKM. The CDR3 loop is CASSLGGQETQYF. Here the CDR3 DNA reads TGTGCCAGCAGTTTGGGGGGGCAAGAGACCCAGTACTTC. Supplemented by reference TRBV28 and TRBJ2-5, the full variable domain reads DVKVTQSSRYLVKRTGEKVFLECVQDMDHENMFWYRQDPGLGLRLIYFSYDVKMKEKGDIPEGYSVSREKKERFSLILESASTNQTSMYLCASSLGGQETQYFGPGTRLLVL.

V gene TRBV27 combines with J gene TRBJ2-5; weak D call: TRBD2 (6 bases). Judging by the DNA end, TRBJ2-7 fits better; the J call may be wrong. The CDR3 spans 14 residues. Per the germline V gene, CDR1 is MNHEY and CDR2 is SMNVEV (reference sequence). The CDR3 loop is CASRDLTSSYEQYF. The CDR3 nucleotides read TGTGCCAGCAGGGACCTGACTAGCTCCTACGAGCAGTACTTC.

This clone was seen a handful of times. V is TRBV19 and J is TRBJ1-1, with 8 bases lining up with TRBD1. CDR3 size: 14 residues. Losses at the gene ends were 4 bases for V and 1 base for J; bases not matched to a gene: 2. Looked up from germline, CDR1 is LNHDA and CDR2 is SQIVND (reference sequence). The CDR3 nucleotides read TGTGCCAGTAGTAATCAGGGGGCGAACACTGAAGCTTTCTTT. Amino acid sequence: CASSNQGANTEAFF.

The chain is built from TRBV29-1 and TRBJ2-7, with TRBD2 matching 7 bases. V was pared by 7 bases and J by 5 bases, with 5 bases of the junction left unmatched. The CDR3 consists of 11 residues. Germline CDR1 reads SQVTM; CDR2 reads ANQGSEA. The CDR3 DNA sequence: TGCAGCGGGGGGGGGTTTAACGAGCAGTACTTC. Its translation is CSGGGFNEQYF.

The chain has TRBV10-2 and TRBJ1-3; 7 positions agree with TRBD1. CDR1 and CDR2 from the germline V gene are WSHSY and SAAADI. The CDR3 spans 15 residues. With V trimmed by 7 bases and J by 0 bases, 6 bases remained unmatched. CDR3 residues: CASKPTGLSGNTIYF. The CDR3 DNA follows: TGCGCCAGCAAGCCGACAGGGCTCTCTGGAAACACCATATATTTT.

This clone was detected only once. The V gene is TRBV10-3, the J gene TRBJ2-1, with TRBD2 identical over 12 bases. Germline CDR1 and CDR2: ENHRY and SYGVKD. With 6 bases clipped from V and 3 bases from J, the junction kept 9 bases outside the gene matches. CDR3 length: 17 residues. The CDR3 nucleotides read TGTGCCATCAGGAATCAACTAGCGGGGGGCCTCTACAATGAGCAGTTCTTC. Translated, it gives CAIRNQLAGGLYNEQFF.

V gene TRBV4-2 combines with J gene TRBJ2-2; a possible D gene is TRBD2 (7 bases). Trimming stripped 4 bases from V and 1 base from J, with 16 bases between. The CDR3 consists of 17 residues. CDR1 is LGHNA, CDR2 YNFKEQ, per germline. In DNA, the CDR3 is TGTGCCAGCAGCCTCCAAGGGGGGGCCCGGAACACCGGGGAGCTGTTTTTT. Residues: CASSLQGGARNTGELFF.

On this clone itself: Being one base from a much bigger clone, this may be a read error. The chain employs TRBV6-1 and TRBJ1-1, with TRBD1 identical over 8 bases. In germline, CDR1 is MNHNS, CDR2 SASEGT. There are 15 residues in the CDR3. This chain's CDR3 is CAGSQGGQGSTEAFF. In nucleotides, the CDR3 is TGTGCCGGCAGCCAGGGAGGACAGGGAAGCACTGAAGCTTTCTTT.

The chain combines TRBV19 with TRBJ2-2, with a possible D match to TRBD1 (5 bases). The CDR3 is 13 amino acids. The ends were cut back, 5 bases at V and 6 bases at J, with 10 bases in the middle. Germline lookup yields CDR1 LNHDA and CDR2 SQIVND (reference sequence). DNA for the CDR3: TGTGCCAGTAGTGTCAGGGCCCCCGGGGAGCTGTTTTTT. It is translated as CASSVRAPGELFF. Full variable domain (remainder filled in from reference TRBV19 and TRBJ2-2): DGGITQSPKYLFRKEGQNVTLSCEQNLNHDAMYWYRQDPGQGLRLIYYSQIVNDFQKGDIAEGYSVSREKKESFPLTVTSAQKNPTAFYLCASSVRAPGELFFGEGSRLTVL.

With respect to this clone: The same CDR3 is also encoded by other DNA sequences in this sample. V gene TRBV18 combines with J gene TRBJ1-2; 8 positions agree with TRBD1. V gave up 6 bases and J gave up 3 bases; unmatched junction bases: 6. Germline V gene sequence: CDR1 KGHSH, CDR2 LQKENI. The length of the CDR3 is 14 residues. In DNA form, the CDR3 reads TGTGCCAGCTCGCCCCTGGACAGGGACTATGGCTACACCTTC. Protein product: CASSPLDRDYGYTF. Combining the CDR3 with reference TRBV18 and TRBJ1-2 gives the whole variable domain NAGVMQNPRHLVRRRGQEARLRCSPMKGHSHVYWYRQLPEEGLKFMVYLQKENIIDESGMPKERFSAEFPKEGPSILRIQQVVRGDSAAYFCASSPLDRDYGYTFGSGTRLTVV.

The chain has TRBV5-1 and TRBJ2-7; no clear D. The CDR3 extends over 13 amino acids. V lost 3 bases to trimming and J lost 6 bases, with 13 bases between them. CDR1 is SGHRS and CDR2 is YFSETQ in the germline V gene. For the CDR3, the DNA is TGCGCCAGCAGCTCTCCCGACATTATCGAGCAGTACTTC. Its translation: CASSSPDIIEQYF.

This clone was picked up one time. The chain has TRBV5-1 and TRBJ2-7; weak D call: TRBD2 (5 bases). This CDR3 is 13 amino acids long. The V end lost 2 bases, the J end lost 6 bases, and 12 bases lay between the germline ends. CDR1 SGHRS and CDR2 YFSETQ come from the germline V gene. The CDR3 bases are TGCGCCAGCAGCTTCTTTTCGGCGGGCGAGCAGTACTTC. Its translation is CASSFFSAGEQYF.

This rearrangement joins TRBV6-4 to TRBJ2-1; 12 bases match TRBD2. CDR1 MRHNA and CDR2 SNTAGT come from the germline V gene. The CDR3 length is 15 residues. Trimming took 3 bases from V and 9 from J; bases not matched to a gene: 6. In DNA form, the CDR3 reads TGTGCCAGCAGTGAGTCTAGCGGGGGGGCCTTTGAGCAGTTCTTC. Protein product: CASSESSGGAFEQFF.

The chain employs TRBV7-6 and TRBJ1-5, with 10 nucleotides matching TRBD1. CDR3 length: 16 residues. Unmatched junction bases numbered 5, after V lost 5 bases and J lost 1 base. Germline V lookup: CDR1 SGHVS, CDR2 FNYEAQ. As DNA, the CDR3 is TGTGCCAGCAGCCGCGGACAGGGGGAAAGCAATCAGCCCCAGCATTTT. Translated: CASSRGQGESNQPQHF.

The V call is TRBV7-6, the J call TRBJ2-7, with D possibly matching TRBD1 (6 bases). Germline CDR1 SGHVS, CDR2 FNYEAQ. This CDR3 is 14 amino acids long. The V end lost 5 bases, the J end lost 3 bases, and 14 bases lay between the germline ends. CDR3: CASSPPGHLYEQYF. The CDR3 DNA sequence: TGTGCCAGCAGCCCTCCGGGACACCTCTACGAGCAGTACTTC. Filled out from reference TRBV7-6 and TRBJ2-7, the complete variable domain reads GAGVSQSPRYKVTKRGQDVALRCDPISGHVSLYWYRQALGQGPEFLTYFNYEAQQDKSGLPNDRFSAERPEGSISTLTIQRTEQRDSAMYRCASSPPGHLYEQYFGPGTRLTVT.

This chain uses TRBV19 with TRBJ1-1; D unresolved. Trimming shortened V by 8 bases and J by 1 base, and 8 bases separated the two germline ends. Germline V gene data show CDR1 as LNHDA and CDR2 as SQIVND (reference sequence). The CDR3 sequence is 12 residues long. CDR3 sequence: CASLTGNTEAFF. DNA for the CDR3: TGTGCCAGTTTGACGGGGAACACTGAAGCTTTCTTT.

J is TRBJ1-2 and V is TRBV30; D unclear. Germline loops: CDR1 GTSNPN, CDR2 SVGIG (reference sequence). V shed 3 bases and J shed 5 bases, with 13 bases lying between them. The length of the CDR3 is 13 residues. The CDR3 here is CAWSALGGYGYTF. CDR3 coding DNA: TGTGCCTGGAGCGCTCTGGGAGGGTATGGCTACACCTTC.

This clone was seen more than once but under ten times. This chain connects TRBV28 to TRBJ1-3; no firm D call. From germline, CDR1 is MDHEN and CDR2 SYDVKM. The CDR3 length is 15 residues. The V gene lost 5 bases and the J gene lost 2 bases, with 13 bases spanning the gap. In nucleotides, the CDR3 is TGTGCCAGCAGTCAGCAATGGGCGCCTGGAAACACCATATATTTT. Its translation: CASSQQWAPGNTIYF.

The genes are TRBV28 and TRBJ1-5; TRBD1 matches at 7 bases. Germline assignment: CDR1 MDHEN and CDR2 SYDVKM. The length of the CDR3 is 16 residues. After removal of 4 bases from V and 3 bases from J, the junction contained 9 bases not matched to a gene. The CDR3 bases are TGTGCCAGCAGTTCGAGACGGACAGGCGCCAATCAGCCCCAGCATTTT. As protein: CASSSRRTGANQPQHF.

The chain carries TRBV4-1 and TRBJ1-1; D gene uncertain. V shed 0 bases and J shed 1 base, with 6 bases lying between them. The CDR3 spans 14 residues. The germline gives CDR1 MGHRA, CDR2 YSYEKL. The CDR3 coding sequence is TGCGCCAGCAGCCAAGAGGCAGGGAACACTGAAGCTTTCTTT. Protein: CASSQEAGNTEAFF.

This clone was recorded once. V is TRBV9 and J is TRBJ2-2; 9 bases are shared with TRBD1. Germline V gene data show CDR1 as SGDLS and CDR2 as YYNGEE. The CDR3 has 15 residues. The J segment lost 6 bases and the V segment lost 2 bases, leaving 5 bases of the junction unmatched. As DNA, the CDR3 is TGTGCCAGCAGCGTTGTAGGGACAGGGCCCGGGGAGCTGTTTTTT. This translates into CASSVVGTGPGELFF.

This chain joins TRBV5-1 and TRBJ2-1; weak D call: TRBD2 (6 bases). The CDR3 consists of 14 residues. V lost 2 bases and J 8 bases, leaving 14 bases between the germline ends. In germline, CDR1 is SGHRS, CDR2 YFSETQ. The CDR3 loop reads CASSLGAGEDEQFF. The DNA of the CDR3 is TGCGCCAGCAGCTTAGGAGCCGGGGAGGATGAGCAGTTCTTC.

The V call is TRBV10-2, the J call TRBJ1-1; the D gene is possibly TRBD1 (5 bases). The CDR3 is made up of 11 amino acids. The germline CDR1 and CDR2 sequences are WSHSY and SAAADI. V was cut by 6 bases and J by 6 bases, with 8 bases left in between. This CDR3 is CASSWGAEAFF. CDR3 bases: TGCGCCAGCAGCTGGGGGGCTGAAGCTTTCTTT.

The rearrangement uses TRBV6-6 and TRBJ2-5, with 9 bases that match TRBD1. V dropped 10 bases and J dropped 5; count of bases not matched to a gene: 8. The CDR3 runs to 13 residues. Per germline, CDR1 MNHNY and CDR2 SVGAGI (reference sequence). The CDR3 coding sequence is TGTGCCACCTTAAAACAGGGGGCGGAGACCCAGTACTTC. Translation gives CATLKQGAETQYF.

The chain couples TRBV4-1 to TRBJ2-7, with D unresolved. Germline V lookup: CDR1 MGHRA, CDR2 YSYEKL. The V end was cut by 0 bases, the J end by 6 bases, with 9 bases between. The CDR3 spans 13 residues. DNA for the CDR3: TGCGCCAGCAGCCAAGATCTTCCGGGCGAGCAGTACTTC. Translation gives CASSQDLPGEQYF.

CDR3 sequence: CASSLGSTATEQYF. The CDR3 DNA is TGTGCCAGCAGCTTAGGGAGTACCGCTACGGAGCAGTACTTC. This sequence joins TRBV7-2 and TRBJ2-7, with unresolved D. V dropped 1 base and J dropped 7 bases, with 14 bases sitting between them. CDR3 length: 14 residues. The germline CDR1 and CDR2 sequences are SGHTA and FQGNSA.

This chain joins TRBV18 and TRBJ2-1; 7 bases fit TRBD1. Germline values: CDR1 KGHSH, CDR2 LQKENI. J lost 7 bases, V lost 5 bases, and 5 bases had no gene match. The CDR3 has 13 residues. This chain's CDR3 is CASSGDRQNEQFF. CDR3 sequence (DNA): TGTGCCAGCTCAGGGGACAGACAGAATGAGCAGTTCTTC.

V usage is TRBV28 and J usage is TRBJ2-7; 7 bases fit TRBD2. Unmatched junction bases numbered 1, after V lost 0 bases and J lost 2 bases. The CDR3 has 14 residues. CDR1 is MDHEN, CDR2 SYDVKM, per germline. Here the CDR3 reads CASSLWGGPYEQYF. CDR3 coding DNA: TGTGCCAGCAGTTTATGGGGAGGGCCCTACGAGCAGTACTTC.